This T cell receptor beta chain derives from a study of technical replicates of blood from a few donors. Germline V gene sequence: CDR1 SNHLY, CDR2 FYNNEI. The V and J ends lost 8 bases and 2 bases respectively, with 13 bases between them. This CDR3 is 13 amino acids long. The assay was immunoSEQ multiplex PCR, and TCRdb's table has in-frame clones only and misses some. The sample consists of about 100,000 clones, 95% of them appearing once. This clonotype was sampled from a human donor in good health. The V and J genes are TRBV2 and TRBJ2-7; a possible D gene is TRBD1 (6 bases). Material: T cells isolated from PBMCs. The chain's CDR3 is CASLRDKTYEQYF. The CDR3 bases are TGTGCCAGCCTCCGGGACAAGACCTACGAGCAGTACTTC. Combining the CDR3 with reference TRBV2 and TRBJ2-7 gives the whole variable domain EPEVTQTPSHQVTQMGQEVILRCVPISNHLYFYWYRQILGQKVEFLVSFYNNEISEKSEIFDDQFSVERPDGSNFTLKIRSTKLEDSAMYFCASLRDKTYEQYFGPGTRLTVT.